The rows below give T cell receptor beta chains drawn from one sample of a study of T cells after yellow fever vaccination. MiXCR was run by TCRdb on the 5' RACE reads, yielding one entry per CDR3 protein. The sample records almost 600,000 distinct CDR3 sequences, roughly 14% being singletons. Sequences were derived from PBMCs, sampled on the day of the yellow fever booster vaccination. The source of these receptors is a man aged 30 to 39 who received the YFV17D yellow fever vaccine. The CDR3 runs from the conserved cysteine through the conserved F or W. Each record gives: CDR3 protein, CDR3 DNA, clone size, J gene, V gene, D gene. A D gene is named only where the DNA matches it firmly. Clone sizes are given selectively: once, few, many, or a class where the clone is expanded.

CDR3: CASSQVARGDSPLHF
DNA: TGCGCCAGCAGCCAAGTCGCGCGGGGTGATTCACCCCTCCACTTT
size: NA
J: TRBJ1-6
V: TRBV4-3
D: NA

CDR3: CASSVSPDQETQYF
DNA: TGTGCCAGCAGCGTAAGCCCGGACCAAGAGACCCAGTACTTC
size: NA
J: TRBJ2-5
V: TRBV9
D: NA

CDR3: CASSLYSRTMNTEAFF
DNA: TGTGCCAGCAGTTTATATAGTAGAACTATGAACACTGAAGCTTTCTTT
size: few
J: TRBJ1-1
V: TRBV27
D: NA

CDR3: CSARPAGLAGTYEQYF
DNA: TGCAGTGCTAGGCCCGCGGGACTAGCGGGGACCTACGAGCAGTACTTC
size: many
J: TRBJ2-7
V: TRBV20-1
D: TRBD2

CDR3: CASSLGLQTEQYF
DNA: TGTGCCAGCAGCTTAGGTTTGCAGACCGAGCAGTACTTC
size: NA
J: TRBJ2-7
V: TRBV7-2
D: NA

CDR3: CASSYSDRGSEKLFF
DNA: TGTGCCAGCAGTTACTCCGACAGGGGGAGTGAAAAACTGTTTTTT
size: few
J: TRBJ1-4
V: TRBV6-5
D: TRBD1

CDR3: CASSQFSGNTGELFF
DNA: TGTGCCAGCAGCCAGTTTAGCGGGAACACCGGGGAGCTGTTTTTT
size: NA
J: TRBJ2-2
V: TRBV3-1
D: NA

CDR3: CASGDIPGAYEQYF
DNA: TGTGCCAGCGGAGACATCCCAGGAGCCTACGAGCAGTACTTC
size: few
J: TRBJ2-7
V: TRBV6-1
D: NA

CDR3: CAISDWEREDTQYF
DNA: TGTGCCATCAGTGACTGGGAAAGGGAAGATACGCAGTATTTT
size: few
J: TRBJ2-3
V: TRBV10-3
D: NA

CDR3: CASSQDGHGYNEQFF
DNA: TGCGCCAGCAGCCAAGATGGGCACGGATACAATGAGCAGTTCTTC
size: few
J: TRBJ2-1
V: TRBV4-3
D: NA

CDR3: CSASFRGEGDTQYF
DNA: TGCAGTGCTAGCTTTCGGGGGGAGGGAGATACGCAGTATTTT
size: NA
J: TRBJ2-3
V: TRBV20-1
D: TRBD2

CDR3: CASRGTGKDRYTF
DNA: TGTGCCAGCCGAGGGACAGGGAAGGACAGGTACACCTTC
size: NA
J: TRBJ1-2
V: TRBV6-2/TRBV6-3
D: TRBD1

CDR3: CASIGGQTINEKLFF
DNA: TGTGCCAGCATAGGAGGACAGACAATTAATGAAAAACTGTTTTTT
size: few
J: TRBJ1-4
V: TRBV12-3/TRBV12-4
D: NA

CDR3: CASSLPRGDTQYF
DNA: TGTGCCAGCAGTTTACCGAGGGGAGATACGCAGTATTTT
size: few
J: TRBJ2-3
V: TRBV12-3/TRBV12-4
D: NA

CDR3: CASSLSYTEAFF
DNA: TGTGCCAGCAGCTTGTCCTACACTGAAGCTTTCTTT
size: NA
J: TRBJ1-1
V: TRBV7-2
D: NA

CDR3: CATSRGELNYGYTF
DNA: TGTGCCACCAGCAGAGGGGAGCTTAACTATGGCTACACCTTC
size: NA
J: TRBJ1-2
V: TRBV15
D: NA

CDR3: CASSTRHNYGYTF
DNA: TGTGCCAGCAGTACCAGACACAACTATGGCTACACCTTC
size: few
J: TRBJ1-2
V: TRBV27
D: NA

CDR3: CASSSLGQGKETQYF
DNA: TGTGCCAGCAGCTCTCTTGGACAGGGTAAAGAGACCCAGTACTTC
size: few
J: TRBJ2-5
V: TRBV6-1
D: TRBD1

CDR3: CASSPRTQNQPQHF
DNA: TGCGCCAGCAGTCCACGGACACAAAATCAGCCCCAGCATTTT
size: few
J: TRBJ1-5
V: TRBV23-1
D: NA

CDR3: CASSFDSTEAFF
DNA: TGCGCCAGCAGCTTTGACTCGACTGAAGCTTTCTTT
size: few
J: TRBJ1-1
V: TRBV5-1
D: NA

CDR3: CASSRLAGEFWDEQFF
DNA: TGTGCCAGCAGTAGACTAGCGGGAGAGTTTTGGGATGAGCAGTTCTTC
size: NA
J: TRBJ2-1
V: TRBV12-3/TRBV12-4
D: TRBD2

CDR3: CSARVRLAGDGEQFF
DNA: TGCAGTGCTAGAGTCCGTCTAGCGGGGGACGGTGAGCAGTTCTTC
size: NA
J: TRBJ2-1
V: TRBV20-1
D: TRBD2

CDR3: CASSVDPGGSEQYF
DNA: TGTGCCAGCAGCGTAGATCCAGGGGGAAGTGAGCAGTACTTC
size: NA
J: TRBJ2-7
V: TRBV9
D: TRBD1

CDR3: CASSAGGKTQYF
DNA: TGTGCCAGCAGTGCGGGGGGGAAGACCCAGTACTTC
size: few
J: TRBJ2-5
V: TRBV25-1
D: TRBD2

CDR3: CASSPPGGFGEQYF
DNA: TGTGCCAGCAGCCCCCCTGGGGGATTTGGAGAGCAGTACTTC
size: few
J: TRBJ2-7
V: TRBV6-1
D: NA

CDR3: CASSYQRVPNTQYF
DNA: TGTGCCAGCAGTTATCAGCGGGTCCCCAATACGCAGTATTTT
size: NA
J: TRBJ2-3
V: TRBV6-2/TRBV6-3
D: NA

CDR3: CASEEDNEQFF
DNA: TGTGCCAGCGAAGAGGACAATGAGCAGTTCTTC
size: NA
J: TRBJ2-1
V: TRBV6-5
D: NA

CDR3: CASSGTANTEAFF
DNA: TGTGCCAGCAGCGGGACAGCGAACACTGAAGCTTTCTTT
size: NA
J: TRBJ1-1
V: TRBV25-1
D: TRBD1

CDR3: CASSYGTSGIETQYF
DNA: TGTGCCAGCAGCTACGGGACTAGCGGGATCGAGACCCAGTACTTC
size: many
J: TRBJ2-5
V: TRBV7-2
D: TRBD2

CDR3: CASSLWSDTDTQYF
DNA: TGTGCCAGCAGCTTATGGTCCGACACAGATACGCAGTATTTT
size: NA
J: TRBJ2-3
V: TRBV7-2
D: NA

CDR3: CASSQEARTGTQTYEQYF
DNA: TGTGCCAGCAGCCAAGAGGCAAGGACAGGGACTCAAACTTACGAGCAGTACTTC
size: many
J: TRBJ2-7
V: TRBV3-1
D: TRBD1

CDR3: CASSLILATGELFF
DNA: TGTGCCAGCAGCCTAATACTAGCGACCGGGGAGCTGTTTTTT
size: few
J: TRBJ2-2
V: TRBV3-1
D: TRBD2

CDR3: CAISAGRTTNEKLFF
DNA: TGTGCCATCAGTGCGGGACGGACAACTAATGAAAAACTGTTTTTT
size: few
J: TRBJ1-4
V: TRBV10-3
D: NA

CDR3: CSASHVNTEAFF
DNA: TGCAGTGCTAGTCACGTGAACACTGAAGCTTTCTTT
size: NA
J: TRBJ1-1
V: TRBV20-1
D: NA

CDR3: CASSFGSGFNEQFF
DNA: TGCGCCAGCAGCTTTGGGAGCGGGTTTAATGAGCAGTTCTTC
size: NA
J: TRBJ2-1
V: TRBV5-1
D: NA

CDR3: CASSLKSSYNSPLHF
DNA: TGTGCCAGCAGCCTAAAAAGCTCCTATAATTCACCCCTCCACTTT
size: NA
J: TRBJ1-6
V: TRBV3-1
D: NA

CDR3: CASSPRDWNYEQYF
DNA: TGTGCCAGCAGTCCACGGGACTGGAACTACGAGCAGTACTTC
size: NA
J: TRBJ2-7
V: TRBV27
D: NA